This T cell receptor beta chain emerged from a study of blood T cell repertoires in COVID-19. Study in general: Both acute and convalescent COVID-19 samples were obtained from the United States, Italy and Spain.

Germline lookup yields CDR1 MDHEN and CDR2 SYDVKM. CDR3 size: 15 residues. V gave up 7 bases and J gave up 6 bases; unmatched junction bases: 11. Source study methods: Cell counts per sample came from amplifying reference gene primers. Assay: immunoSEQ multiplex PCR; the TCRdb copy retains only in-frame clones and omits some. V and J calls and clone size are as listed in that table; D and trimming were resolved from the DNA. The sample lists about 210,000 clones; roughly nine tenths were seen once. The clonotype comes from a man aged 25 to 40 with acute or convalescent COVID-19. V is TRBV28 and J is TRBJ2-1, with TRBD2 identical over 8 bases. The sequenced sample consisted of peripheral blood. CDR3 sequence (DNA): TGTGCCAGCATGCCCGGGGGGGGGCCAATCAATGAGCAGTTCTTC. This gives the protein CASMPGGGPINEQFF.